The 5 T cell receptor beta chains listed next were all sequenced from one sample in a study of blood T cell repertoires in COVID-19. Using immunoSEQ multiplex PCR, the repertoire was profiled, and TCRdb retains in-frame clones only, with some absent. Of a few hundred thousand clones listed, roughly 84% are singletons. Sequenced material: peripheral blood. The receptors derive from a man aged 50 to 60 who had recovered from COVID-19.

This chain links TRBV19 with TRBJ1-5; D unclear. V was shortened by 9 bases and J by 8 bases, with 17 bases between the two germline ends. This CDR3 has 13 residues. The germline V gene has CDR1 LNHDA and CDR2 SQIVND (reference sequence). The CDR3: CASAPRALEPQHF. The CDR3 nucleotides are TGTGCCAGCGCCCCGAGGGCTTTGGAGCCCCAGCATTTT.

V usage is TRBV10-1 and J usage is TRBJ2-7; 7 nucleotides line up with TRBD1. The CDR3 is made up of 13 amino acids. Germline CDR1 reads WNHNN; CDR2 reads SYGVQD (reference sequence). Trimming cost V 8 bases and J 4 bases; bases outside gene matches: 8. For the CDR3, the DNA is TGCGCCAGCGTGGGGACAGTCTCTTACGAGCAGTACTTC. Its protein product is CASVGTVSYEQYF.

The table lists this clone with a few counts. The genes are TRBV28 and TRBJ2-7, with D unresolved. This CDR3 is 13 amino acids long. Trimming took 5 bases from V and 1 from J, leaving 9 bases between them. Germline V gene lookup returns CDR1 MDHEN and CDR2 SYDVKM. The CDR3 protein is CASSPQLSYEQYF. As DNA, the CDR3 is TGTGCCAGCAGTCCTCAACTATCCTACGAGCAGTACTTC.

The rearrangement links TRBV27 to TRBJ2-5; D might be TRBD2 (5 bases). The CDR3 totals 14 residues. The germline CDR1 and CDR2 sequences are MNHEY and SMNVEV (reference sequence). Trimming pared 2 bases from V and 0 bases from J, leaving 7 bases between. CDR3 DNA sequence: TGTGCCAGCAGTTTACTAGCACACCAAGAGACCCAGTACTTC. Protein: CASSLLAHQETQYF.

The chain links TRBV4-1 to TRBJ2-7; 12 bases map to TRBD2. This CDR3 is 17 amino acids long. V lost 4 bases to trimming and J lost 3 bases; unmatched junction nucleotides: 10. Per germline, CDR1 MGHRA and CDR2 YSYEKL. DNA of the CDR3: TGCGCCAGCAGCCGTAACCTAGCGGGAGGGCCAGTCTACGAGCAGTACTTC. Protein product: CASSRNLAGGPVYEQYF.